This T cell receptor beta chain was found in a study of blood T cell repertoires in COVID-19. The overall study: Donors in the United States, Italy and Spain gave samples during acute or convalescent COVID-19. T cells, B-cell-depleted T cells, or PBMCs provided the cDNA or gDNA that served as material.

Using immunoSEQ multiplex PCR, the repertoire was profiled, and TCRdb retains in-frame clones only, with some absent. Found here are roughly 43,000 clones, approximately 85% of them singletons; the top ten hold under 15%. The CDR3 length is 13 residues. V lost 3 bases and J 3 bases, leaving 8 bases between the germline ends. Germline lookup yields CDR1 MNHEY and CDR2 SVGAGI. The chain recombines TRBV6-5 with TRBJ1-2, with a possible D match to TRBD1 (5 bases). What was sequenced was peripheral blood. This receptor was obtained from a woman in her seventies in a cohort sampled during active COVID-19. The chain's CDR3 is CASSYDRYYGYTF. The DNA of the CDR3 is TGTGCCAGCAGTTATGACAGATACTATGGCTACACCTTC.